In this sample, the clone carrying this T cell receptor (beta chain) turned up many times. The antigen remains unidentified. Trimming pared 2 bases from V and 4 bases from J, leaving 20 bases between. The CDR3 covers 17 residues. Germline CDR1 and CDR2: SGHTA and FQGNSA. RNA transcripts gave rise to amplified TCR beta CDR3 regions. During a first-round RT-PCR of the TCR CDR3, the HTBI primer set was used. TCRdb used MiXCR to reprocess the multiplex PCR reads, holding one entry per CDR3 protein. Of roughly 700,000 distinct CDR3 sequences detected, 14% appear once; the ten largest clones hold about 10%. Together with thyroid ultrasound, orbital computed tomography, serum thyroxine and TRAb, clinical symptoms were used for diagnoses. This record comes from a study of T cells in Graves' hyperthyroidism and ophthalmopathy. General study findings and limits: The model foresaw ophthalmopathy a median roughly 6 months prior to onset. Clonotypes that were expanded in thyroid above 0.001 mostly appeared in blood too.

This rearrangement joins TRBV7-2 to TRBJ2-5; weak D call: TRBD2 (6 bases). Material: blood. The receptor was derived from a woman aged 18-29 years with Graves' hyperthyroidism. The CDR3 is CASSLRPPDGGGETQYF. CDR3 coding DNA: TGTGCCAGCAGCTTAAGGCCCCCGGACGGGGGAGGAGAGACCCAGTACTTC.